The 3 T cell receptor beta chains below come from one sample, sequenced in a study of breast tumors, draining lymph nodes, adjacent tissues. Axillary draining lymph nodes of breast cancer patients supplied the node samples. TCRdb reanalysed the multiplex PCR reads using MiXCR and keeps one entry per CDR3 protein. The table includes 200,000 to 250,000 distinct CDR3 sequences, roughly 30% detected once. Sequencing was carried out using axillary lymph node tissue. These receptors all stem from a female donor with breast cancer. Some clones in this sample may be carry-over from other donors' samples.

This clonotype was seen only a few times. Since a much larger clone is just one base distant, this may be a read error. The chain carries TRBV5-1 and TRBJ2-3; D may be TRBD1 or TRBD2 (6 bases each). This CDR3 has 12 amino acids. Germline V lookup: CDR1 SGHRS, CDR2 YFSETQ. The chain's CDR3 is CASSFGGDTHYF. CDR3 bases: TGCGCCAGCAGCTTTGGAGGGGACACGCACTATTTT.

This clonotype has at least ten counts. This chain uses TRBV6-1 with TRBJ1-5; D gene unclear. Deletions cut 1 base from V and 1 base from J, with 8 bases between. This CDR3 comprises 15 residues. CDR1 is MNHNS and CDR2 is SASEGT in the germline V gene. CDR3 bases: TGTGCCAGCAGTGAAGTTGGCGGCAGCAATCAGCCCCAGCATTTT. This translates into CASSEVGGSNQPQHF.

Worth noting for this clonotype: The CDR3 carries no conserved terminal phenylalanine or tryptophan, so it likely arises from a read error. The J gene is TRBJ2-1, the V gene TRBV19, with 8 positions matching TRBD2. This CDR3 has 16 residues. Trimming took 5 bases from V and 6 from J; bases not matched to a gene: 12. Germline V gives CDR1 LNHDA, CDR2 SQIVND (reference sequence). The CDR3 sequence: CASSAGAGEECNEQFS. CDR3 DNA: TGTGCCAGTAGTGCGGGAGCGGGAGAGGAGTGCAATGAGCAGTTCTCC.